The TCR beta chain under discussion was sequenced for a study of blood T cell repertoires in COVID-19. Per the original data handling: Reference gene primer amplification in the assay estimated nucleated cell counts. TCRdb's copy holds only in-frame clones and misses some; the assay was immunoSEQ multiplex PCR. V, J and clone size were drawn from that table, and D and trimming were deduced from the DNA. The sample records 90,000 to 120,000 clones, more than 75% being singletons. CDR1 is SEHNR and CDR2 is FQNEAQ in the germline V gene (reference sequence). The CDR3 is 14 amino acids. V was cut by 6 bases and J by 1 base, with 12 bases left in between.

The sequence was obtained from a human donor in a cohort sampled during active COVID-19. The sequenced sample was peripheral blood. The rearrangement joins TRBV7-9 to TRBJ2-5; D might be TRBD2 (5 bases). This CDR3 reads CASRYSGAQETQYF. The CDR3, as DNA: TGTGCCAGCAGATACAGCGGAGCCCAAGAGACCCAGTACTTC.